This T cell receptor beta chain was documented in a study of control samples from healthy donors and cancer patients. This CDR3 is 16 amino acids long. The J segment lost 2 bases and the V segment lost 1 base, leaving 4 bases of the junction unmatched. Germline V CDR1 and CDR2: LGHNA, YSLEER. The table came from immunoSEQ multiplex PCR; TCRdb's copy has only in-frame clones and leaves some out. The sample carries 120,000 or so clones, over 75% recorded once. The TCR was taken from a man younger than 35 in good health. The chain uses TRBV4-3 and TRBJ2-3; the match to TRBD2 covers 9 bases. The sequenced material came from blood. CDR3 nucleotide sequence: TGCGCCAGCAGCCAAGCGGCTAGCGGGAACACAGATACGCAGTATTTT. Protein product: CASSQAASGNTDTQYF.